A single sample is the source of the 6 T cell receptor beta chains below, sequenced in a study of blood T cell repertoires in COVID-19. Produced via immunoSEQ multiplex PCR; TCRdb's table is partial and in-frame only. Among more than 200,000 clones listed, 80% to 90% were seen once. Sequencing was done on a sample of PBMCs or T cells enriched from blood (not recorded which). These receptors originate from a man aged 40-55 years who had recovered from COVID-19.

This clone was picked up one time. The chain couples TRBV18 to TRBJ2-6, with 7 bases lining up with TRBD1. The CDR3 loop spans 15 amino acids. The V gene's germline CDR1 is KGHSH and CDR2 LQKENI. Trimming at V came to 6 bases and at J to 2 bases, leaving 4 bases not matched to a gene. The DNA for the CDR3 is TGTGCCAGCTCGCTCACAGGGGCTGGGGCCAACGTCCTGACTTTC. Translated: CASSLTGAGANVLTF.

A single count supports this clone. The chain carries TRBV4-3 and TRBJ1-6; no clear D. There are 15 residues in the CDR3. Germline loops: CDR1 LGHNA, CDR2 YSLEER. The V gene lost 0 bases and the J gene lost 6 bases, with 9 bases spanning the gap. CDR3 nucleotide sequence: TGCGCCAGCAGCCAAGATCATCTGGCTAATTCACCCCTCCACTTT. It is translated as CASSQDHLANSPLHF.

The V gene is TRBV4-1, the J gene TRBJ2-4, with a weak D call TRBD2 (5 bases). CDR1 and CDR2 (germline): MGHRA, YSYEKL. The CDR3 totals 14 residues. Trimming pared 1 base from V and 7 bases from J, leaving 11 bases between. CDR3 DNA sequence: TGCGCCAGCAGCCAAGGGGAAGGAGGTAACATTCAGTACTTC. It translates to CASSQGEGGNIQYF.

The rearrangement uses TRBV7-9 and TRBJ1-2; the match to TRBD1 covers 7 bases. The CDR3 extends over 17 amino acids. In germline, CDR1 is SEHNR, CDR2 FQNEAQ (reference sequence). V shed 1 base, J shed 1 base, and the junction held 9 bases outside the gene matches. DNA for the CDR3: TGTGCCAGCAGCTTAGGAGTCTCGGGACAGCTTAACTATGGCTACACCTTC. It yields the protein CASSLGVSGQLNYGYTF.

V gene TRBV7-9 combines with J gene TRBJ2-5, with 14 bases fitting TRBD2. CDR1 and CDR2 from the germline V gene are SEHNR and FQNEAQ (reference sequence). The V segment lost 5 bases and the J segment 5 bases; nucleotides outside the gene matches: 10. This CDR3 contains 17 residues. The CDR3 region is CASSPPWTSGGRETQYF. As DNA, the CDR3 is TGTGCCAGCAGCCCCCCCTGGACTAGCGGGGGGAGGGAGACCCAGTACTTC.

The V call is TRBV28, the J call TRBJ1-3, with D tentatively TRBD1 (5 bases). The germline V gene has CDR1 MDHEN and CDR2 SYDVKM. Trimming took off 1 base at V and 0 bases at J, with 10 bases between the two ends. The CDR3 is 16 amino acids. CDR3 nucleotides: TGTGCCAGCAGTTTATATACAGGAGACTCTGGAAACACCATATATTTT. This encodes CASSLYTGDSGNTIYF.